A single sample gave rise to the 18 T cell receptor beta chains below, sequenced in a study of Ad26.COV2.S vaccination and SARS-CoV-2 variants. Using immunoSEQ multiplex PCR, the repertoire was profiled, and TCRdb retains in-frame clones only, with some absent. This sample yields roughly 400,000 clones, of which approximately 92% are seen a single time; around 1.7% belongs to the top ten. As for treatment: 15 to 20 received Ad26.COV2.S at low or high dose, single or two shots; five or six received placebo; per-sample allocation not given. All samples were drawn on day 63, counting from the first vaccine or placebo injection. This specimen was peripheral blood, taken in a trial of Ad26.COV2.S vaccine versus placebo. The receptor source for this set is a person between 18 and 65 years old who received the Ad26.COV2.S COVID-19 vaccine or a placebo.

V usage is TRBV5-4 and J usage is TRBJ2-1; 11 nucleotides align to TRBD2. The CDR3 runs 16 residues. The V segment lost 4 bases and the J segment 8 bases; nucleotides outside the gene matches: 11. Germline assignment: CDR1 SGHNT and CDR2 YYREEE (reference sequence). CDR3 nucleotide sequence: TGTGCCAGCAGCACTGGACTAGCGGGTCGCCCTCATGAGCAGTTCTTC. Translating gives CASSTGLAGRPHEQFF.

The chain joins TRBV6-2 or TRBV6-3 to TRBJ1-1; 8 bases line up with TRBD1. Germline V gene sequence: CDR1 MNHEY, CDR2 SVGEGT. The V gene end was trimmed by 5 bases and the J gene end by 4 bases; junction bases not matched to a gene: 9. CDR3 length: 15 residues. The CDR3 reads CASSTRGLMVTEAFF. The CDR3 DNA follows: TGTGCCAGCAGTACCAGGGGGCTAATGGTCACTGAAGCTTTCTTT.

The V call is TRBV19, the J call TRBJ1-6, with a possible D match to TRBD1 (6 bases). Germline-derived CDR1 and CDR2 are LNHDA and SQIVND (reference sequence). This CDR3 comprises 14 residues. The V and J ends lost 7 bases and 10 bases respectively, with 17 bases between them. The CDR3 reads CASKVGWGLSPLHF. CDR3 bases: TGTGCCAGTAAAGTCGGCTGGGGGCTATCACCCCTCCACTTT.

The chain couples TRBV6-6 to TRBJ2-7; no clear D gene. The V gene's germline CDR1 is MNHNY and CDR2 SVGAGI (reference sequence). V dropped 6 bases and J dropped 6 bases, with 9 bases sitting between them. CDR3 size: 11 residues. CDR3 sequence reads: CASSGPVEQYF. The CDR3 DNA sequence: TGTGCCAGCAGCGGGCCCGTCGAGCAGTACTTC.

The CDR3 here is CASSRGTPGEQYF. In nucleotides, the CDR3 is TGTGCCAGCTCACGCGGGACCCCCGGCGAGCAGTACTTC. This chain connects TRBV18 to TRBJ2-7, with D possibly TRBD2 on 6 matching bases. The germline V and J ends were trimmed by 4 bases and 6 bases, with 13 bases remaining between them. CDR3 length: 13 amino acids. From germline, CDR1 is KGHSH and CDR2 LQKENI.

This clone was seen once. The chain combines TRBV2 with TRBJ2-5; 10 bases match TRBD1. Trimming cost V 3 bases and J 4 bases; bases outside gene matches: 2. Germline values: CDR1 SNHLY, CDR2 FYNNEI. The length of the CDR3 is 14 residues. DNA of the CDR3: TGTGCCAGCAGTGACGGACAGGGGGGAGAGACCCAGTACTTC. It codes for CASSDGQGGETQYF.

V is TRBV7-9 and J is TRBJ2-7; D call uncertain. The germline gives CDR1 SEHNR, CDR2 FQNEAQ (reference sequence). Trimming removed 4 bases from V and 3 bases from J, with 10 bases in between. This CDR3 comprises 13 residues. CDR3 nucleotides: TGTGCCAGCAGCTCCCGGACCAACTACGAGCAGTACTTC. Its protein product is CASSSRTNYEQYF.

The V gene is TRBV19, the J gene TRBJ1-3, with D hard to call. The CDR3 spans 15 residues. Germline lookup yields CDR1 LNHDA and CDR2 SQIVND (reference sequence). The V and J ends lost 2 bases and 0 bases respectively, with 8 bases between them. DNA for the CDR3: TGTGCCAGTAGTATATGGCACAGCTCTGGAAACACCATATATTTT. As protein: CASSIWHSSGNTIYF.

CDR3 sequence reads: CASSLGRGDTEAFF. In DNA form, the CDR3 reads TGTGCCAGCAGCTTGGGTCGGGGTGACACTGAAGCTTTCTTT. The chain carries TRBV5-6 and TRBJ1-1; D not resolved. V lost 0 bases and J 3 bases, leaving 9 bases between the germline ends. Looked up from germline, CDR1 is SGHDT and CDR2 is YYEEEE. There are 14 residues in the CDR3.

This clone was seen just once. The rearrangement joins TRBV28 to TRBJ2-7, with D perhaps assigned TRBD1 or TRBD2 (5 bases each). CDR1 and CDR2 (germline): MDHEN, SYDVKM. The CDR3 runs to 15 residues. V was pared by 6 bases and J by 6 bases, with 21 bases between. In DNA, the CDR3 is TGTGCCAGCAGCCTACGTTGGGGGAAGGAGAGCGAGCAGTACTTC. Protein sequence: CASSLRWGKESEQYF.

This sequence joins TRBV11-2 and TRBJ2-3; TRBD2 aligns across 7 bases. Germline-derived CDR1 and CDR2 are SGHAT and FQNNGV. Germline trimming cut 4 bases from V and 0 bases from J; bases unmatched to any gene: 13. The CDR3 length is 18 residues. CDR3 sequence: CASSSGVSGPRSTDTQYF. The DNA of the CDR3 is TGTGCCAGCAGCTCGGGAGTTAGCGGGCCGAGGAGCACAGATACGCAGTATTTT.

This clone occurred once. J is TRBJ2-7 and V is TRBV27, with unresolved D. Looked up from germline, CDR1 is MNHEY and CDR2 is SMNVEV (reference sequence). Trimming cost V 6 bases and J 0 bases, with 12 bases left between them. This CDR3 is 14 amino acids long. The CDR3 spells CASRAPGGSYEQYF. In nucleotides, the CDR3 is TGTGCCAGCAGGGCCCCCGGTGGCTCCTACGAGCAGTACTTC.

V is TRBV5-6 and J is TRBJ1-2, with D perhaps matching TRBD1 (6 bases). Trimming left V 4 bases short and J 5 bases short, with 15 bases between. The CDR3 loop spans 14 amino acids. Germline values: CDR1 SGHDT, CDR2 YYEEEE. Here the CDR3 reads CASSADRPGYGYTF. In DNA form, the CDR3 reads TGTGCCAGCAGCGCAGACAGGCCCGGTTATGGCTACACCTTC.

This rearrangement joins TRBV6-5 to TRBJ1-2, with D unclear. The V and J ends lost 5 bases and 1 base respectively, with 8 bases between them. The CDR3 runs to 13 residues. Germline values: CDR1 MNHEY, CDR2 SVGAGI. The CDR3 region is CASSPGRNYGYTF. The CDR3 nucleotides are TGTGCCAGCAGTCCGGGCCGTAACTATGGCTACACCTTC.

This clone has a handful of counts. Written as DNA, the CDR3 is TGCGCCAGCAGACTGGCGGGACAGGGGTACAATGAGCAGTTCTTC. Translation: CASRLAGQGYNEQFF. This rearrangement joins TRBV5-1 to TRBJ2-1; 10 positions match TRBD1. The germline V gene has CDR1 SGHRS and CDR2 YFSETQ. J was trimmed by 4 bases and V by 5 bases; bases with no gene match: 6. The CDR3 loop spans 15 amino acids.

The gene calls are TRBV18 and TRBJ2-6, with D possibly TRBD1 on 6 matching bases. The CDR3 covers 19 residues. V shed 3 bases and J shed 0 bases, with 18 bases lying between them. The germline V gene has CDR1 KGHSH and CDR2 LQKENI. Here the CDR3 DNA reads TGTGCCAGCTCACCTCAATCGGACAGCCGCCTCTCTGGGGCCAACGTCCTGACTTTC. Translating it yields CASSPQSDSRLSGANVLTF.

The V call is TRBV19, the J call TRBJ1-5; 9 bases match TRBD1. This CDR3 spans 17 amino acids. Unmatched junction bases numbered 10, after V lost 0 bases and J lost 7 bases. The germline V gene encodes CDR1 LNHDA and CDR2 SQIVND (reference sequence). CDR3 nucleotides: TGTGCCAGTAGTATAGATGGAGTACAGGGGGCGCGGCAGCCCCAGCATTTT. Its translation is CASSIDGVQGARQPQHF.

The V and J genes are TRBV6-6 and TRBJ2-7; 11 bases align to TRBD2. CDR1 and CDR2 (germline): MNHNY, SVGAGI (reference sequence). J gave up 1 base and V 5 bases, and 4 bases lay outside the gene matches. The CDR3 totals 15 residues. This CDR3 is CASSLTSGVSYEQYF. In DNA form, the CDR3 reads TGTGCCAGCAGTCTGACTAGCGGGGTTTCCTACGAGCAGTACTTC.